A selection of T cell receptor beta chains follows, all from one sample in a study of CD8 T cells in Susac syndrome. Using its own MiXCR run on the immunoSEQ multiplex PCR reads, TCRdb lists one record per CDR3 protein. The data show some 130,000 distinct CDR3 sequences, with 95% seen just once and about 0.18% held by the top ten. The sample consisted of CD8+ T cells from PBMCs. These receptors were obtained from a human donor with Susac syndrome. Both conserved end residues are part of each CDR3. D genes are given only for firm matches. The listing skips clone size in some rows; elsewhere it reads once, few, many or a size class.

abundance: -
v_gene: TRBV5-6
j_gene: TRBJ1-2
len: 14
d_gene: TRBD1
CDR3nt: TGTGCCAGCAGCCACCAGACAGGGTCCTATGGCTACACCTTC
CDR3aa: CASSHQTGSYGYTF

abundance: -
v_gene: TRBV12-3/TRBV12-4
j_gene: TRBJ2-1
len: 16
d_gene: TRBD1
CDR3nt: TGTGCCAGCAGAACGACAGGGGCCGCAGACTACAATGAGCAGTTCTTC
CDR3aa: CASRTTGAADYNEQFF

abundance: -
v_gene: TRBV4-1
j_gene: TRBJ2-2
len: 14
d_gene: -
CDR3nt: TGCGCCAGCAGCCAGGCCCTGGGCACCGGGGAGCTGTTTTTT
CDR3aa: CASSQALGTGELFF

abundance: -
v_gene: TRBV2
j_gene: TRBJ1-1
len: 17
d_gene: TRBD1
CDR3nt: TGTGCCAGCAGTGAAGGTACAGGGGGCTCCGTGGACACTGAAGCTTTCTTT
CDR3aa: CASSEGTGGSVDTEAFF

abundance: -
v_gene: TRBV12-5
j_gene: TRBJ2-1
len: 15
d_gene: -
CDR3nt: TGTGCTAGTGGTTCGAGCTCGGTGGGGTACAATGAGCAGTTCTTC
CDR3aa: CASGSSSVGYNEQFF

abundance: -
v_gene: TRBV6-5
j_gene: TRBJ1-5
len: 13
d_gene: -
CDR3nt: TGTGCCAGCAGTCCAAGGGAAGATCAGCCCCAGCATTTT
CDR3aa: CASSPREDQPQHF

abundance: -
v_gene: TRBV27
j_gene: TRBJ2-7
len: 15
d_gene: TRBD2
CDR3nt: TGTGCCAGCAGTTTTAGTTCCGGGGGGGGATACGAGCAGTACTTC
CDR3aa: CASSFSSGGGYEQYF

abundance: -
v_gene: TRBV7-3
j_gene: TRBJ2-5
len: 15
d_gene: -
CDR3nt: TGTGCCAGCAGCTTCTTAGGATCCCCAGAGGAGACCCAGTACTTC
CDR3aa: CASSFLGSPEETQYF

abundance: -
v_gene: TRBV28
j_gene: TRBJ1-1
len: 14
d_gene: -
CDR3nt: TGTGCCAGCAGTTTGGAAACTCCGAACACTGAAGCTTTCTTT
CDR3aa: CASSLETPNTEAFF

abundance: -
v_gene: TRBV5-8
j_gene: TRBJ1-2
len: 13
d_gene: -
CDR3nt: TGTGCCAGCAGCTATCGGGACTCTAATGGCTACACCTTC
CDR3aa: CASSYRDSNGYTF

abundance: -
v_gene: TRBV6-6
j_gene: TRBJ2-1
len: 15
d_gene: TRBD2
CDR3nt: TGTGCCAGCAGCCCTGAGCGGGAGGCCGTTAATGAGCAGTTCTTC
CDR3aa: CASSPEREAVNEQFF

abundance: -
v_gene: TRBV29-1
j_gene: TRBJ2-7
len: 13
d_gene: -
CDR3nt: TGCAGCGGGGTGACCCCGGATCGCGCCGAGCAGTACTTC
CDR3aa: CSGVTPDRAEQYF

abundance: -
v_gene: TRBV11-2
j_gene: TRBJ2-1
len: 15
d_gene: TRBD2
CDR3nt: TGTGCCAGCAGCCCCGGGACTAGCTCCTGCAATGAGCAGTTCTTC
CDR3aa: CASSPGTSSCNEQFF

abundance: -
v_gene: TRBV6-6
j_gene: TRBJ2-5
len: 12
d_gene: -
CDR3nt: TGTGCCAGCAGTTCTGGTGGGGGAACCCAGTACTTC
CDR3aa: CASSSGGGTQYF

abundance: -
v_gene: TRBV15
j_gene: TRBJ2-7
len: 11
d_gene: -
CDR3nt: TGTGCCACCAGCAGAGATGAGGTGCAGTACTTC
CDR3aa: CATSRDEVQYF

abundance: -
v_gene: TRBV12-3/TRBV12-4
j_gene: TRBJ2-6
len: 16
d_gene: -
CDR3nt: TGTGCCAGCATTAATACCGAACGGTCTGGGGCCAACGTCCTGACTTTC
CDR3aa: CASINTERSGANVLTF

abundance: -
v_gene: TRBV4-1
j_gene: TRBJ2-3
len: 16
d_gene: TRBD2
CDR3nt: TGCGCCAGCAGCCTGGGACTAGCGGGGAGGAGGGATACGCAGTATTTT
CDR3aa: CASSLGLAGRRDTQYF

abundance: -
v_gene: TRBV7-8
j_gene: TRBJ2-3
len: 17
d_gene: TRBD1
CDR3nt: TGTGCCAGCAGCCTATCTCCAGGGGGTGCTAGCACAGATACGCAGTATTTT
CDR3aa: CASSLSPGGASTDTQYF

abundance: -
v_gene: TRBV20-1
j_gene: TRBJ2-7
len: 13
d_gene: -
CDR3nt: TGCAGTGGGACAGAAGAGGACCCAGACGAGCAGTACTTC
CDR3aa: CSGTEEDPDEQYF

abundance: -
v_gene: TRBV25-1
j_gene: TRBJ1-2
len: 14
d_gene: TRBD1
CDR3nt: TGTGCCAGCACGAAAGGACAGGGGTACTATGGCTACACCTTC
CDR3aa: CASTKGQGYYGYTF

abundance: -
v_gene: TRBV27
j_gene: TRBJ1-1
len: 14
d_gene: -
CDR3nt: TGTGCCAGCAGTACCAGGCGGATGAACACTGAAGCTTTCTTT
CDR3aa: CASSTRRMNTEAFF

abundance: -
v_gene: TRBV9
j_gene: TRBJ1-1
len: 12
d_gene: -
CDR3nt: TGTGCCAGCAGCATGACGAACACTGAAGCTTTCTTT
CDR3aa: CASSMTNTEAFF

abundance: -
v_gene: TRBV9
j_gene: TRBJ1-1
len: 17
d_gene: TRBD1
CDR3nt: TGTGCCAGCAGCGTAGTTGACAGGGGACAGGTTGCGCAAGAAGCTTTCTTT
CDR3aa: CASSVVDRGQVAQEAFF

abundance: -
v_gene: TRBV12-5
j_gene: TRBJ2-7
len: 16
d_gene: -
CDR3nt: TGTGCTAGTGGTTTGGTACGGCAGGTTGTAGAGTCCGAGCAGTACTTC
CDR3aa: CASGLVRQVVESEQYF

abundance: -
v_gene: TRBV14
j_gene: TRBJ2-1
len: 12
d_gene: -
CDR3nt: TGTGCCAGCAGCCAAACTATGGCTGAGCAGTTCTTC
CDR3aa: CASSQTMAEQFF

abundance: -
v_gene: TRBV7-9
j_gene: TRBJ2-7
len: 12
d_gene: -
CDR3nt: TGTGCCAGCAGCGAACTAGGGTACGAGCAGTACTTC
CDR3aa: CASSELGYEQYF

abundance: -
v_gene: TRBV7-9
j_gene: TRBJ2-7
len: 14
d_gene: -
CDR3nt: TGTGCCAGCAGTTCACCCACTACTACCTACGAGCAGTACTTC
CDR3aa: CASSSPTTTYEQYF

abundance: -
v_gene: TRBV4-2
j_gene: TRBJ2-5
len: 22
d_gene: TRBD2
CDR3nt: TGTGCCAGCAGCCAAGATTCCCCTATAATTGAAGGTAGCGGGAGATCCGGGAGGACCCAGTACTTC
CDR3aa: CASSQDSPIIEGSGRSGRTQYF

abundance: -
v_gene: TRBV3-1
j_gene: TRBJ2-7
len: 18
d_gene: TRBD2
CDR3nt: TGTGCCAGCAGCCAAGGACTAGCGGGAGAAGCTCTGATCTACGAGCAGTACTTC
CDR3aa: CASSQGLAGEALIYEQYF

abundance: -
v_gene: TRBV27
j_gene: TRBJ2-6
len: 14
d_gene: -
CDR3nt: TGTGCCAGCAGTTTCCGATCTGGGGCCAACGTCCTGACTTTC
CDR3aa: CASSFRSGANVLTF

abundance: -
v_gene: TRBV27
j_gene: TRBJ2-7
len: 14
d_gene: -
CDR3nt: TGTGCCAGCAACCCCCAGGGGCAAAGCTACGAGCAGTACTTC
CDR3aa: CASNPQGQSYEQYF

abundance: -
v_gene: TRBV12-5
j_gene: TRBJ1-2
len: 14
d_gene: TRBD1
CDR3nt: TGTGCTAGTGGTTTGCCAACAGGGGTTAATGGCTACACCTTC
CDR3aa: CASGLPTGVNGYTF

abundance: -
v_gene: TRBV4-1
j_gene: TRBJ1-1
len: 13
d_gene: -
CDR3nt: TGCGCCAGCAGCCCCGGCCCGAAGGCTGAAGCTTTCTTT
CDR3aa: CASSPGPKAEAFF

abundance: -
v_gene: TRBV4-1
j_gene: TRBJ2-1
len: 11
d_gene: -
CDR3nt: TGCGCCAGCAGCCAAGCGGGATTTAGGTTCTTC
CDR3aa: CASSQAGFRFF

abundance: -
v_gene: TRBV5-6
j_gene: TRBJ2-1
len: 13
d_gene: -
CDR3nt: TGTGCCAGCAGCTTGGGACACCCCAATGAGCAGTTCTTC
CDR3aa: CASSLGHPNEQFF

abundance: -
v_gene: TRBV7-6
j_gene: TRBJ2-1
len: 14
d_gene: TRBD1
CDR3nt: TGTGCCAGCAGCTACGGACAGGGACACAATGAGCAGTTCTTC
CDR3aa: CASSYGQGHNEQFF

abundance: -
v_gene: TRBV29-1
j_gene: TRBJ2-1
len: 14
d_gene: -
CDR3nt: TGCAGCGTGGATAGGGGGTTAGCTGGCAATGAGCAGTTCTTC
CDR3aa: CSVDRGLAGNEQFF

abundance: -
v_gene: TRBV11-2
j_gene: TRBJ2-5
len: 13
d_gene: -
CDR3nt: TGTGCCAGCAGCCGACAGACTCAAGAGACCCAGTACTTC
CDR3aa: CASSRQTQETQYF

abundance: -
v_gene: TRBV28
j_gene: TRBJ2-2
len: 14
d_gene: -
CDR3nt: TGTGCCAGCACCTACTTGTCGGGGACCGGGGAGCTGTTTTTT
CDR3aa: CASTYLSGTGELFF

abundance: -
v_gene: TRBV25-1
j_gene: TRBJ2-7
len: 16
d_gene: -
CDR3nt: TGTGCCAGCAGTCGTAGAGCCCAGGAAAGCTCCTACGAGCAGTACTTC
CDR3aa: CASSRRAQESSYEQYF

abundance: -
v_gene: TRBV30
j_gene: TRBJ2-5
len: 11
d_gene: -
CDR3nt: TGTGCCTGGGAGGGAGCCGAGACCCAGTACTTC
CDR3aa: CAWEGAETQYF

abundance: -
v_gene: TRBV12-3/TRBV12-4
j_gene: TRBJ2-2
len: 12
d_gene: -
CDR3nt: TGTGCCAGCAGCCCACCGTCCGGGGAGCTGTTTTTT
CDR3aa: CASSPPSGELFF

abundance: -
v_gene: TRBV5-4
j_gene: TRBJ1-1
len: 12
d_gene: -
CDR3nt: TGTGCCAGCAGCTTGCCTAACACTGAAGCTTTCTTT
CDR3aa: CASSLPNTEAFF

abundance: -
v_gene: TRBV2
j_gene: TRBJ2-7
len: 14
d_gene: TRBD1
CDR3nt: TGTGCCAGCAGCGCCGGGACAGGGTTTTACGAGCAGTACTTC
CDR3aa: CASSAGTGFYEQYF

abundance: -
v_gene: TRBV12-3/TRBV12-4
j_gene: TRBJ2-7
len: 14
d_gene: -
CDR3nt: TGTGCCAGCAGTCCCCGGGACTCCCCCTATGAGCAGTACTTC
CDR3aa: CASSPRDSPYEQYF

abundance: -
v_gene: TRBV5-1
j_gene: TRBJ1-4
len: 14
d_gene: -
CDR3nt: TGCGCCAGCAGCCTAGACGCGGAAGGAGAAAAACTGTTTTTT
CDR3aa: CASSLDAEGEKLFF

abundance: -
v_gene: TRBV27
j_gene: TRBJ2-5
len: 15
d_gene: TRBD2
CDR3nt: TGTGCCAGCAGTTTAGTAGCGGGAGGGATAGAGACCCAGTACTTC
CDR3aa: CASSLVAGGIETQYF

abundance: -
v_gene: TRBV4-2
j_gene: TRBJ2-1
len: 16
d_gene: TRBD2
CDR3nt: TGTGCCAGCAGCCCCGAGGGACTAGCGGGCAACAATGAGCAGTTCTTC
CDR3aa: CASSPEGLAGNNEQFF

abundance: -
v_gene: TRBV30
j_gene: TRBJ2-1
len: 16
d_gene: TRBD2
CDR3nt: TGTGCCTCCCTACGGGGGACTAGCGGGAGATCAAATGAGCAGTTCTTC
CDR3aa: CASLRGTSGRSNEQFF

abundance: -
v_gene: TRBV5-1
j_gene: TRBJ2-3
len: 16
d_gene: -
CDR3nt: TGCGCCAGCACCCACGGGGGAGGTAGCGACACAGATACGCAGTATTTT
CDR3aa: CASTHGGGSDTDTQYF

abundance: -
v_gene: TRBV15
j_gene: TRBJ2-1
len: 11
d_gene: -
CDR3nt: TGTGCCACCAGCAGGGAGATTGAGCAGTTCTTC
CDR3aa: CATSREIEQFF

abundance: -
v_gene: TRBV4-2
j_gene: TRBJ2-7
len: 15
d_gene: TRBD2
CDR3nt: TGTGCCAGCAGCCCACGTGGGCGGGAGGGGTACGAGCAGTACTTC
CDR3aa: CASSPRGREGYEQYF

abundance: -
v_gene: TRBV28
j_gene: TRBJ1-1
len: 17
d_gene: -
CDR3nt: TGTGCCAGCAGTTTCGGGACTAGCTCCTTCAAGAACACTGAAGCTTTCTTT
CDR3aa: CASSFGTSSFKNTEAFF

abundance: -
v_gene: TRBV4-1
j_gene: TRBJ1-1
len: 14
d_gene: -
CDR3nt: TGCGCCAGCAGCCAGGGGGGGTCGAACACTGAAGCTTTCTTT
CDR3aa: CASSQGGSNTEAFF

abundance: once
v_gene: TRBV20-1
j_gene: TRBJ2-4
len: 15
d_gene: -
CDR3nt: TGCAGTGCACGAGACAACCGGGAGACCAAAAACATTCAGTACTTC
CDR3aa: CSARDNRETKNIQYF

abundance: once
v_gene: TRBV24-1
j_gene: TRBJ1-1
len: 14
d_gene: -
CDR3nt: TGTGCCACCAGTGGCGGGGGAAGTAACACTGAAGCTTTCTTT
CDR3aa: CATSGGGSNTEAFF

abundance: -
v_gene: TRBV20-1
j_gene: TRBJ1-5
len: 12
d_gene: -
CDR3nt: TGCAGTGCTAGAGAGGCGGTTCAGCCCCAGCATTTT
CDR3aa: CSAREAVQPQHF